The text below deals with one TCR beta chain. Its antigen is still unknown. In the same sample, other DNA sequences code for this CDR3. The data were obtained in a study of beta chain features in type 1 diabetes. Across the whole study: The examined sorted cells totaled about 110 million across samples. Study findings and constraints: High TCR expression in some cells could lead to their over-representation in cDNA sequencing. Moderate but significant shortening of TCRB CDR3s was recorded in all four CD4+ subsets from Type 1 diabetes patients.

Expressed TCRB transcripts were sequenced after all isolated RNA was converted to cDNA. Assay: immunoSEQ multiplex PCR; the TCRdb copy retains only in-frame clones and omits some. The sample includes about 160,000 clones, about 8.3% of them seen just once. Trimming shortened V by 4 bases and J by 4 bases, and 12 bases separated the two germline ends. The CDR3 is 13 amino acids. CDR1 and CDR2 from the germline V gene are SGHRS and YFSETQ. One heparinised draw, averaging roughly 0.12 L, was taken per donor. This clonotype was sampled from a woman aged 18-29 years with type 1 diabetes. The sequencing sample was made of central memory CD4+ T cells from blood. J is TRBJ2-7 and V is TRBV5-1; D may be TRBD1 (5 bases). The CDR3: CASSDGTGYEQYF. The CDR3, as DNA: TGCGCCAGCAGCGATGGAACAGGTTACGAGCAGTACTTC.